The 7 T cell receptor beta chains below all came from one sample that was sequenced in a study of OX40 agonist ivuxolimab in advanced cancers. Generated by immunoSEQ multiplex PCR, the TCRdb table keeps only in-frame clones and is missing some. The data show nearly 110,000 clones, roughly 90% seen once. The sample consisted of CD4+ or CD8+ T cells sorted from blood, taken in a trial of the OX40 agonist ivuxolimab. The receptors here all came from an adult with an advanced solid tumor such as melanoma, head and neck, liver or kidney cancer.

V and J are TRBV7-9 and TRBJ1-3; 9 bases agree with TRBD1. This CDR3 comprises 15 residues. Germline V gives CDR1 SEHNR, CDR2 FQNEAQ (reference sequence). The ends lost 7 bases at V and 3 bases at J; junction bases unmatched: 7. CDR3 DNA: TGTGCCAGCACCGGGGACAGGGACGATGGAAACACCATATATTTT. Amino acids: CASTGDRDDGNTIYF.

The chain uses TRBV20-1 and TRBJ2-7; possible D gene TRBD1, 6 bases. The CDR3 covers 11 residues. The germline gives CDR1 DFQATT, CDR2 SNEGSKA (reference sequence). The V end lost 6 bases, the J end lost 6 bases, and 12 bases lay between the germline ends. The CDR3 loop is CSANRAGEQYF. CDR3 DNA: TGCAGTGCGAACAGGGCCGGCGAGCAGTACTTC.

V is TRBV28 and J is TRBJ1-2; D remains unclear. With 5 bases removed from V and 2 bases from J, the gap between germline ends came to 12 bases. The CDR3 spans 14 residues. Per the germline V gene, CDR1 is MDHEN and CDR2 is SYDVKM. For the CDR3, the DNA is TGTGCCAGCAGTCCGAGTTTATCGAACTATGGCTACACCTTC. Translation gives CASSPSLSNYGYTF.

The chain links TRBV28 to TRBJ1-1, with 7 bases aligning to TRBD1. Germline trimming cut 7 bases from V and 10 bases from J; bases unmatched to any gene: 15. Germline loops: CDR1 MDHEN, CDR2 SYDVKM. The CDR3 runs 14 residues. The CDR3 here is CASTGRGQESRAFF. CDR3 in DNA: TGTGCCAGCACGGGGAGGGGGCAGGAAAGTAGAGCTTTCTTT.

The V and J genes are TRBV7-3 and TRBJ2-2, with 7 bases lining up with TRBD1. The V gene's germline CDR1 is SGHTA and CDR2 FQGTGA. The CDR3 loop spans 16 amino acids. The V gene end was trimmed by 5 bases and the J gene end by 4 bases; junction bases not matched to a gene: 10. The CDR3, as DNA: TGTGCCAGCAGCCTTAATCGGGACAGCGTCACCGGGGAGCTGTTTTTT. Its protein is CASSLNRDSVTGELFF. Full variable domain (outside the CDR3, taken from reference TRBV7-3 and TRBJ2-2): GAGVSQTPSNKVTEKGKYVELRCDPISGHTALYWYRQSLGQGPEFLIYFQGTGAADDSGLPNDRFFAVRPEGSVSTLKIQRTERGDSAVYLCASSLNRDSVTGELFFGEGSRLTVL.

This sequence joins TRBV28 and TRBJ1-4, with TRBD1 identical over 7 bases. The ends lost 4 bases at V and 8 bases at J; junction bases unmatched: 13. Germline CDR1 reads MDHEN; CDR2 reads SYDVKM. This CDR3 is 16 amino acids long. The CDR3 is CASSYQSGGRGEKLFF. The CDR3 bases are TGTGCCAGCAGTTATCAGTCAGGGGGAAGAGGGGAAAAACTGTTTTTT.

The chain has TRBV6-5 and TRBJ2-7; D possibly corresponds to TRBD1 (6 bases). Germline CDR1 MNHEY, CDR2 SVGAGI. V was trimmed by 0 bases and J by 3 bases, leaving 6 bases between them. This CDR3 is built from 13 residues. The CDR3 DNA reads as TGTGCCAGCAGTTACTCGACAGGCTACGAGCAGTACTTC. Its translation is CASSYSTGYEQYF.